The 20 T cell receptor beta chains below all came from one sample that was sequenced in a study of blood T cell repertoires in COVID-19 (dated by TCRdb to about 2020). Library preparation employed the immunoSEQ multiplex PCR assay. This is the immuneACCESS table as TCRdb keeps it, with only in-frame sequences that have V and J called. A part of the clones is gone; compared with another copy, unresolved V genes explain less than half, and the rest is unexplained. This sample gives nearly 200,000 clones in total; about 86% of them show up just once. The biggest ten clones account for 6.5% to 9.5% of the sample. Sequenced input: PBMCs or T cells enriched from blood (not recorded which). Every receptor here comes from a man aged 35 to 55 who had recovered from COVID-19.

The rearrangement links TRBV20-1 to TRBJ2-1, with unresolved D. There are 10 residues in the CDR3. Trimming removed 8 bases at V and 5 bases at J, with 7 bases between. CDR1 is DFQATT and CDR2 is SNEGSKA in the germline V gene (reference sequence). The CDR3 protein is CSFNDNEQFF. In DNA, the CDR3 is TGCAGTTTCAATGACAATGAGCAGTTCTTC.

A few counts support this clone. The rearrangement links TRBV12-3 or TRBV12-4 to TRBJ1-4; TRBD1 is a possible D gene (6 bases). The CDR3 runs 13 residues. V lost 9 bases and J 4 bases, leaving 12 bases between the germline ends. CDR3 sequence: CASDDRRNEKLFF. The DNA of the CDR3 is TGTGCCAGTGACGACAGGCGTAATGAAAAACTGTTTTTT.

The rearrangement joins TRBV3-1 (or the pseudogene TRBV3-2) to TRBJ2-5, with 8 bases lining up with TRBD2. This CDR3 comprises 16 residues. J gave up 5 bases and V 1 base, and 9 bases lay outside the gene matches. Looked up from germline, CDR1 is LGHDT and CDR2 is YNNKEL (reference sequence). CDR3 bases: TGTGCCAGCAGCCAAGGGGGACTAGAGGGGAGCGAGACCCAGTACTTC. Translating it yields CASSQGGLEGSETQYF.

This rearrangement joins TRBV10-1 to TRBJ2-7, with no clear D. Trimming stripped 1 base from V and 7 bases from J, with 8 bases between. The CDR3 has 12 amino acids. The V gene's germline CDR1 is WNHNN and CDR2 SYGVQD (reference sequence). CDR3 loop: CASSEFSWEQYF. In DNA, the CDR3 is TGCGCCAGCAGTGAGTTTAGCTGGGAGCAGTACTTC.

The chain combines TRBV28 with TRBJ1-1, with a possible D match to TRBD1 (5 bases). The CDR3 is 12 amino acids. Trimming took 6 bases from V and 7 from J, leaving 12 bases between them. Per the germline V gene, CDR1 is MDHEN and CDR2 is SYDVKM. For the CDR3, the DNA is TGTGCCAGCAGAGACAGCCCCCTTGAAGCTTTCTTT. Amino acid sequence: CASRDSPLEAFF.

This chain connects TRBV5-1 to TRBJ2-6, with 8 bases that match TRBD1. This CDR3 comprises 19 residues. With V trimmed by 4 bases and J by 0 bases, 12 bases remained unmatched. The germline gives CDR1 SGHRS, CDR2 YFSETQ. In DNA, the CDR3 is TGCGCCAGCAGCCAGATCCCGGGACAGGTTTACTCTGGGGCCAACGTCCTGACTTTC. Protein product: CASSQIPGQVYSGANVLTF.

The CDR3 nucleotides are TGTGCCACCCAGAACGGAGTCTCTGGGGCCAACGTCCTGACTTTC. Amino acids: CATQNGVSGANVLTF. This chain connects TRBV11-2 to TRBJ2-6; D gene unclear. The germline V gene encodes CDR1 SGHAT and CDR2 FQNNGV. Trimming left V 10 bases short and J 0 bases short, with 13 bases between. The CDR3 runs 15 residues. The entire variable domain, with the rest obtained from reference TRBV11-2 and TRBJ2-6, is as follows: EAGVAQSPRYKIIEKRQSVAFWCNPISGHATLYWYQQILGQGPKLLIQFQNNGVVDDSQLPKDRFSAERLKGVDSTLKIQPAKLEDSAVYLCATQNGVSGANVLTFGAGSRLTVL.

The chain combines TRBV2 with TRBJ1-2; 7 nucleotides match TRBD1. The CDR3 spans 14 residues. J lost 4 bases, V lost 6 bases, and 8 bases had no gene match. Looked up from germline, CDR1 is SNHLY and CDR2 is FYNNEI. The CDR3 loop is CASRGDSYSYGYTF. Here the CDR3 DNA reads TGTGCCAGCAGAGGGGACAGCTATTCCTATGGCTACACCTTC.

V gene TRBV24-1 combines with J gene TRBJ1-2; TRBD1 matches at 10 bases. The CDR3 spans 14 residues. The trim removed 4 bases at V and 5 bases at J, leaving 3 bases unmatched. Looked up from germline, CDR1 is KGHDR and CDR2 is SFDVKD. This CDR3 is CATSEWDRGYGYTF. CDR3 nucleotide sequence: TGTGCCACCAGTGAATGGGACAGGGGATATGGCTACACCTTC.

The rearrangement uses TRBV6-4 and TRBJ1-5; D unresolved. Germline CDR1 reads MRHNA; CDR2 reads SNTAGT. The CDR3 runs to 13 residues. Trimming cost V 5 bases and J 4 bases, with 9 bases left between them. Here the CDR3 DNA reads TGTGCCAGCAGTCCCGGGGAAAATCAGCCCCAGCATTTT. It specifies CASSPGENQPQHF.

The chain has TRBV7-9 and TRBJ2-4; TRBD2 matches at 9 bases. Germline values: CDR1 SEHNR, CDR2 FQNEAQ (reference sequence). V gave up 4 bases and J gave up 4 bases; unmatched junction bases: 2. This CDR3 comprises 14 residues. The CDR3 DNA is TGTGCCAGCAGCTCTAGCGGGGAGAAAAACATTCAGTACTTC. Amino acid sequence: CASSSSGEKNIQYF.

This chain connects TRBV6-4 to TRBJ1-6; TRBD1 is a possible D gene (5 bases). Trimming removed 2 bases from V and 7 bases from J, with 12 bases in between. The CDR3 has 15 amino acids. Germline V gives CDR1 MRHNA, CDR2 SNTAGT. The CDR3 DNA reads TGTGCCAGCAGTGACCGCGGGGGAAGCAATTCACCCCTCCACTTT. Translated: CASSDRGGSNSPLHF.

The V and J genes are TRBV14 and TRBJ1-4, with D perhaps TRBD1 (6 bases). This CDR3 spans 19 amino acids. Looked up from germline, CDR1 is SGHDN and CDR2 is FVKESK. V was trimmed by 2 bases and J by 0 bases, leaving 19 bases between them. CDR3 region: CASSQLRGGTGSTNEKLFF. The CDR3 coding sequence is TGTGCCAGCAGCCAATTAAGAGGAGGAACAGGGTCAACTAATGAAAAACTGTTTTTT.

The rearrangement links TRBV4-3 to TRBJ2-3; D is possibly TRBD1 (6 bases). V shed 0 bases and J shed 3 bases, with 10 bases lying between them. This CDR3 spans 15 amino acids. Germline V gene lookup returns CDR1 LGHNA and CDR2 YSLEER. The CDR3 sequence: CASSQDRGRTDTQYF. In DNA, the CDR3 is TGCGCCAGCAGCCAAGATAGGGGGAGAACAGATACGCAGTATTTT.

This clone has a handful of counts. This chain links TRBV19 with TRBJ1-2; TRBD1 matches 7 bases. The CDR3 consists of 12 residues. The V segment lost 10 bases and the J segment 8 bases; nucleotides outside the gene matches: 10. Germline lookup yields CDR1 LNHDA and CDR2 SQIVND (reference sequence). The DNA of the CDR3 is TGTGCCACCAGACAGGGCGGGAACGGCTACACCTTC. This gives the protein CATRQGGNGYTF. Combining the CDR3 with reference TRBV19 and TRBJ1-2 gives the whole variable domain DGGITQSPKYLFRKEGQNVTLSCEQNLNHDAMYWYRQDPGQGLRLIYYSQIVNDFQKGDIAEGYSVSREKKESFPLTVTSAQKNPTAFYLCATRQGGNGYTFGSGTRLTVV.

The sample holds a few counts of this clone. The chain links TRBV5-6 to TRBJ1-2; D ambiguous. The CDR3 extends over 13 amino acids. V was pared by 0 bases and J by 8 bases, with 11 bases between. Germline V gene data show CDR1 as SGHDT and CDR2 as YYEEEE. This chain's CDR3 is CASSLAGIGGYTF. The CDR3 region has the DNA TGTGCCAGCAGCTTGGCCGGGATTGGAGGCTACACCTTC.

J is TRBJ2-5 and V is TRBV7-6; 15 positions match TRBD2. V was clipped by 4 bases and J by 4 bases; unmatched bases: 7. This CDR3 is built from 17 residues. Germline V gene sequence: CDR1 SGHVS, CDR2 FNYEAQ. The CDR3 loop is CASSSRTSGGALETQYF. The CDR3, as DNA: TGTGCCAGCAGCTCCAGGACTAGCGGGGGGGCTCTAGAGACCCAGTACTTC.

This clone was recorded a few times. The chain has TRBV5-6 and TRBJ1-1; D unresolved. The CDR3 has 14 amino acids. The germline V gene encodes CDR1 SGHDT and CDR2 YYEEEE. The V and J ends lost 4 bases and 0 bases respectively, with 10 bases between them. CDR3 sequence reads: CASSAQNMNTEAFF. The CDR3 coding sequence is TGTGCCAGCAGCGCACAGAACATGAACACTGAAGCTTTCTTT.

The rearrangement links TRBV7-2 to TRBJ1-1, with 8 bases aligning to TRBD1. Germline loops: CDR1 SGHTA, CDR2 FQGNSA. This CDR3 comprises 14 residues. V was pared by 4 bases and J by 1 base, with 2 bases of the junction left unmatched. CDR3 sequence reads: CASSSQGGNTEAFF. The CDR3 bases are TGTGCCAGCAGCTCACAGGGGGGGAACACTGAAGCTTTCTTT.

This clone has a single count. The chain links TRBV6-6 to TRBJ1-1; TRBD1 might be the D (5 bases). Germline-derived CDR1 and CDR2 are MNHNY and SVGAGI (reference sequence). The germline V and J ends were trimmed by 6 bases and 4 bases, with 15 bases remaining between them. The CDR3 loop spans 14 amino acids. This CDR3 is CASRRGFGATEAFF. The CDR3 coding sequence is TGTGCCAGCAGGCGGGGGTTCGGTGCCACTGAAGCTTTCTTT.